The 27 T cell receptor beta chains in this list originate from one sample, sequenced in a study of CD8 T cells in ankylosing spondylitis. General study points: The study identified a TCR beta motif of under 10 highly homologous variants that appeared characteristic of ankylosing spondylitis blood.

One entry per CDR3 protein results from TCRdb running MiXCR on the 5' RACE reads. The table shows about 750,000 distinct CDR3 sequences, with over 15% occurring only once. Their antigens remain unidentified. The source material was blood, either unsorted or a sorted T cell fraction (not recorded which). Receptors were obtained from a male donor with ankylosing spondylitis.

The chain uses TRBV5-1 and TRBJ2-1; 12 nucleotides align to TRBD2. The CDR3 totals 15 residues. CDR1 SGHRS and CDR2 YFSETQ come from the germline V gene. The V gene end was trimmed by 3 bases and the J gene end by 7 bases; junction bases not matched to a gene: 5. In DNA, the CDR3 is TGCGCCAGCAGCTGGACTAGCGGGGCTTCTAATGAGCAGTTCTTC. Protein: CASSWTSGASNEQFF.

V usage is TRBV12-5 and J usage is TRBJ2-2; maybe TRBD1 (5 bases). Germline CDR1 and CDR2: LGHNT and FRNRAP. V lost 7 bases and J 5 bases, leaving 14 bases between the germline ends. This CDR3 region has 14 residues. CDR3 sequence reads: CASAPQGPTGELFF. Written as DNA, the CDR3 is TGTGCTAGTGCCCCGCAGGGTCCTACCGGGGAGCTGTTTTTT.

This clonotype was recorded a few times. The chain is built from TRBV12-3 or TRBV12-4 and TRBJ1-5; maybe TRBD1 (5 bases). The CDR3 runs to 16 residues. Trimming stripped 2 bases from V and 3 bases from J, with 14 bases between. In DNA form, the CDR3 reads TGTGCCAGCAGTTTAATGGGGGTTGCGAACAATCAGCCCCAGCATTTT. Protein product: CASSLMGVANNQPQHF.

The genes are TRBV10-3 and TRBJ2-5; 7 bases line up with TRBD1. This CDR3 contains 13 residues. Germline V gene data show CDR1 as ENHRY and CDR2 as SYGVKD. V lost 6 bases to trimming and J lost 4 bases; unmatched junction nucleotides: 5. CDR3 sequence (DNA): TGTGCCATCAGCGACAGGGTACCAGAGACCCAGTACTTC. Protein sequence: CAISDRVPETQYF.

This clonotype appeared a few times. The V gene is TRBV4-1, the J gene TRBJ1-1, with unresolved D. Germline V gene lookup returns CDR1 MGHRA and CDR2 YSYEKL. V dropped 1 base and J dropped 7 bases, with 10 bases sitting between them. The CDR3 is 13 amino acids. CDR3 sequence (DNA): TGCGCCAGCAGCCAAGCCGGGTTCGGTGAAGCTTTCTTT. Translation gives CASSQAGFGEAFF.

This clonotype has only a few counts. The chain carries TRBV20-1 and TRBJ2-1; D not resolved. V was cut by 8 bases and J by 1 base, with 12 bases left in between. The CDR3 has 13 amino acids. Germline V gives CDR1 DFQATT, CDR2 SNEGSKA (reference sequence). The CDR3 DNA reads TGCAGTCACTTATACCGATCCTACAATGAGCAGTTCTTC. It yields the protein CSHLYRSYNEQFF.

The chain employs TRBV4-3 and TRBJ1-1, with no clear D. The V gene lost 1 base and the J gene lost 8 bases, with 8 bases spanning the gap. The CDR3 has 12 amino acids. Germline CDR1 and CDR2: LGHNA and YSLEER. This CDR3 is CASSQGVGEAFF. CDR3 coding DNA: TGCGCCAGCAGCCAAGGGGTGGGGGAAGCTTTCTTT.

This clonotype was detected only a few times. The V call is TRBV9, the J call TRBJ2-5, with 10 bases lining up with TRBD2. This CDR3 comprises 15 residues. From germline, CDR1 is SGDLS and CDR2 YYNGEE. The J segment lost 5 bases and the V segment lost 4 bases, leaving 8 bases of the junction unmatched. The CDR3, as DNA: TGTGCCAGCAGCACCGGGACTAGCGTGTTGGAGACCCAGTACTTC. Amino acids: CASSTGTSVLETQYF.

There are a few counts of this clonotype. The V gene is TRBV5-1, the J gene TRBJ1-5; D is uncertain. V was pared by 2 bases and J by 0 bases, with 6 bases between. The V gene's germline CDR1 is SGHRS and CDR2 YFSETQ. The length of the CDR3 is 14 residues. The CDR3 DNA is TGCGCCAGCAGCTTACAACCTAGCAATCAGCCCCAGCATTTT. This encodes CASSLQPSNQPQHF.

This clonotype appeared a few times. This rearrangement joins TRBV6-2 or TRBV6-3 to TRBJ2-7, with 8 bases identical to TRBD2. J lost 4 bases, V lost 5 bases, and 10 bases had no gene match. CDR1 is MNHEY and CDR2 is SVGEGT in the germline V gene. The length of the CDR3 is 15 residues. The chain's CDR3 is CASSPIAGSQYEQYF. In DNA, the CDR3 is TGTGCCAGCAGTCCTATAGCGGGATCACAATACGAGCAGTACTTC.

The sample holds many counts of this clonotype. The V and J genes are TRBV28 and TRBJ2-5, with TRBD2 matching over 8 bases. The germline V gene has CDR1 MDHEN and CDR2 SYDVKM. The trim removed 5 bases at V and 2 bases at J, leaving 7 bases unmatched. The CDR3 runs 15 residues. In DNA form, the CDR3 reads TGTGCCAGCAGTCGGCTAGCGGGTTCTCAAGAGACCCAGTACTTC. Its translation is CASSRLAGSQETQYF.

The chain has TRBV6-2 or TRBV6-3 and TRBJ2-5; no clear D. Trimming removed 7 bases at V and 1 base at J, with 16 bases between. The germline V gene encodes CDR1 MNHEY and CDR2 SVGEGT. CDR3 length: 15 residues. This chain's CDR3 is CASTDHTALQETQYF. The DNA for the CDR3 is TGTGCCAGCACCGACCATACGGCACTCCAAGAGACCCAGTACTTC.

The V and J genes are TRBV15 and TRBJ1-2; no reliable D call. The V end was cut by 6 bases, the J end by 4 bases, with 15 bases between. Germline values: CDR1 LNHNV, CDR2 YYDKDF (reference sequence). The CDR3 is made up of 14 amino acids. The CDR3 spells CATSSGRGIYGYTF. DNA of the CDR3: TGTGCCACCAGTTCAGGTCGGGGAATCTATGGCTACACCTTC.

CDR3 DNA sequence: TGTGCCAGCAGCTTGGGTGGCAAAAACATTCAGTACTTC. Encoded protein: CASSLGGKNIQYF. The rearrangement uses TRBV11-2 and TRBJ2-4, with D unresolved. CDR1 and CDR2 from the germline V gene are SGHAT and FQNNGV. This CDR3 region has 13 residues. Trimming removed 3 bases at V and 3 bases at J, with 6 bases between.

This clonotype has a handful of counts. The CDR3 loop reads CASSSSGPTGSGYEQYF. The CDR3 DNA follows: TGTGCCAGCAGTTCCTCAGGCCCGACAGGGTCTGGCTACGAGCAGTACTTC. The chain carries TRBV28 and TRBJ2-7, with 7 bases fitting TRBD1. V dropped 4 bases and J dropped 3; count of bases not matched to a gene: 15. Germline assignment: CDR1 MDHEN and CDR2 SYDVKM. The CDR3 sequence is 17 residues long.

This clonotype was seen a handful of times. The V and J genes are TRBV5-5 and TRBJ1-4; 7 positions match TRBD1. Looked up from germline, CDR1 is SGHKS and CDR2 is YYEKEE (reference sequence). This CDR3 has 15 residues. V lost 4 bases and J lost 11; bases outside the gene matches: 14. The CDR3 DNA follows: TGTGCCAGCAGCCCTTCGACAGGGACGGATCATAAACTGTTTTTT. It specifies CASSPSTGTDHKLFF.

There are a few counts of this clonotype. The chain combines TRBV4-1 with TRBJ2-1, with 9 bases lining up with TRBD1. The CDR3 is 17 residues long. Germline V gene lookup returns CDR1 MGHRA and CDR2 YSYEKL. The junction had 6 bases not matched to a gene; V was cut back by 3 bases and J by 0 bases. CDR3: CASSHPGQGSSYNEQFF. The CDR3 DNA follows: TGCGCCAGCAGCCACCCAGGACAGGGGAGCTCCTACAATGAGCAGTTCTTC.

This clonotype was seen a few times. The rearrangement uses TRBV9 and TRBJ2-3; D call uncertain. The CDR3 is 14 amino acids. CDR1 is SGDLS, CDR2 YYNGEE, per germline. V was clipped by 3 bases and J by 6 bases, with 14 bases between them. The CDR3 coding sequence is TGTGCCAGCAGCGCAACGGACGGATTGGATACGCAGTATTTT. Amino acid sequence: CASSATDGLDTQYF.

The sample holds a few counts of this clonotype. CDR3 protein: CSATYASSYEQYF. In DNA, the CDR3 is TGCAGTGCTACGTACGCTAGCTCCTACGAGCAGTACTTC. The chain has TRBV20-1 and TRBJ2-7, with D unresolved. With 4 bases removed from V and 0 bases from J, the gap between germline ends came to 10 bases. This CDR3 is built from 13 residues. The germline CDR1 and CDR2 sequences are DFQATT and SNEGSKA (reference sequence).

The chain recombines TRBV14 with TRBJ1-2; unclear D gene. This CDR3 has 15 amino acids. V was trimmed by 0 bases and J by 2 bases, leaving 10 bases between them. Germline CDR1 is SGHDN and CDR2 is FVKESK. CDR3 region: CASSQERGGNYGYTF. In DNA form, the CDR3 reads TGTGCCAGCAGCCAAGAACGGGGAGGCAACTATGGCTACACCTTC.

J is TRBJ2-2 and V is TRBV11-2; a possible D gene is TRBD1 (6 bases). Germline V gene lookup returns CDR1 SGHAT and CDR2 FQNNGV. Trimming took 4 bases from V and 4 from J, leaving 10 bases between them. This CDR3 contains 14 residues. The CDR3 sequence is CASSSQGPTGELFF. In DNA form, the CDR3 reads TGTGCCAGCAGCTCACAGGGACCCACCGGGGAGCTGTTTTTT.

This clonotype was seen repeatedly, ten times or more. The V call is TRBV12-3 or TRBV12-4, the J call TRBJ1-1; unclear D gene. Trimming removed 8 bases from V and 6 bases from J, with 19 bases in between. The CDR3 has 14 residues. Here the CDR3 DNA reads TGTGCCAGCTCTCTCAAACCGGGGTCCGCTGAAGCTTTCTTT. Amino acids: CASSLKPGSAEAFF.

The chain carries TRBV20-1 and TRBJ2-3, with D uncertain. Trimming took 6 bases from V and 4 from J, leaving 8 bases between them. The CDR3 loop spans 11 amino acids. From germline, CDR1 is DFQATT and CDR2 SNEGSKA (reference sequence). The CDR3 sequence is CSAPHADTQYF. The CDR3 nucleotides read TGCAGTGCCCCCCACGCAGATACGCAGTATTTT.

This clonotype was detected a few times. The rearrangement joins TRBV30 to TRBJ2-1; 7 positions match TRBD2. V lost 2 bases and J lost 8; bases outside the gene matches: 9. The CDR3 sequence is 14 residues long. Germline CDR1 and CDR2: GTSNPN and SVGIG (reference sequence). The CDR3 region has the DNA TGTGCCTGGAGTCGCGGGAGTGGGGTCGATGAGCAGTTCTTC. It encodes CAWSRGSGVDEQFF.

This clonotype was observed a few times. This chain links TRBV29-1 with TRBJ2-2, with 9 bases lining up with TRBD1. V was clipped by 7 bases and J by 0 bases; unmatched bases: 6. Germline loops: CDR1 SQVTM, CDR2 ANQGSEA. This CDR3 contains 15 residues. The CDR3 region is CSGGTGHTNTGELFF. The DNA for the CDR3 is TGCAGCGGGGGGACAGGGCACACGAACACCGGGGAGCTGTTTTTT.

The chain has TRBV6-5 and TRBJ1-1; a possible D gene is TRBD1 (5 bases). The CDR3 consists of 15 residues. The V gene lost 5 bases and the J gene lost 3 bases, with 16 bases spanning the gap. Germline CDR1 is MNHEY and CDR2 is SVGAGI. CDR3 coding DNA: TGTGCCAGCAGTAACAGGCCCCGACTAGACACTGAAGCTTTCTTT. This gives the protein CASSNRPRLDTEAFF.

A few counts support this clonotype. The chain couples TRBV5-1 to TRBJ2-1; 8 nucleotides agree with TRBD2. After removal of 4 bases from V and 4 bases from J, the junction contained 4 bases not matched to a gene. The CDR3 totals 14 residues. Germline CDR1 is SGHRS and CDR2 is YFSETQ. In DNA, the CDR3 is TGCGCCAGCAGCGGCGGGGGGAATTACAATGAGCAGTTCTTC. Protein sequence: CASSGGGNYNEQFF.